A single sample gave rise to the 21 T cell receptor beta chains below, sequenced in a study of blood T cell repertoires in COVID-19. TCRdb keeps only in-frame clones here, not all; method: immunoSEQ multiplex PCR. Found here are 300,000 to 350,000 clones, 90% of them singletons; the top ten hold around 1%. The sample was peripheral blood. The source of these receptors is a woman aged 40 to 50 with COVID-19, enrolled during active disease.

The genes are TRBV5-1 and TRBJ1-1, with a possible D match to TRBD1 (5 bases). This CDR3 spans 15 amino acids. V was clipped by 5 bases and J by 0 bases, with 14 bases between them. The germline V gene has CDR1 SGHRS and CDR2 YFSETQ. The CDR3 spells CASRHDTGVNTEAFF. The DNA of the CDR3 is TGCGCCAGCAGGCACGACACGGGGGTGAACACTGAAGCTTTCTTT.

The chain employs TRBV27 and TRBJ1-6; TRBD1 agrees at 9 bases. The germline V gene has CDR1 MNHEY and CDR2 SMNVEV (reference sequence). Germline trimming cut 5 bases from V and 0 bases from J; bases unmatched to any gene: 8. The CDR3 is made up of 18 amino acids. CDR3 coding DNA: TGTGCCAGCAGTCCTACCGGGACAGGGAGCTCCTATAATTCACCCCTCCACTTT. It codes for CASSPTGTGSSYNSPLHF.

The V call is TRBV25-1, the J call TRBJ1-3; perhaps TRBD1 as D (6 bases). Trimming pared 2 bases from V and 8 bases from J, leaving 13 bases between. The V gene's germline CDR1 is MGHDK and CDR2 SYGVNS. CDR3 length: 14 residues. The CDR3 here is CASSELGAEDTIYF. CDR3 DNA: TGTGCCAGCAGTGAACTGGGGGCAGAGGACACCATATATTTT. The full variable domain, completed using reference TRBV25-1 and TRBJ1-3, is EADIYQTPRYLVIGTGKKITLECSQTMGHDKMYWYQQDPGMELHLIHYSYGVNSTEKGDLSSESTVSRIRTEHFPLTLESARPSHTSQYLCASSELGAEDTIYFGEGSWLTVV.

The chain carries TRBV30 and TRBJ1-2; TRBD1 matches 8 bases. This CDR3 spans 12 amino acids. Trimming removed 1 base from V and 6 bases from J; junction bases left unmatched: 1. CDR1 is GTSNPN, CDR2 SVGIG, per germline (reference sequence). The CDR3 nucleotides are TGTGCCTGGAGTGGGACAGGGAATGGCTACACCTTC. Translation gives CAWSGTGNGYTF.

To note about this clone: A read error may produce the germline difference seen at one junction end. The gene calls are TRBV2 and TRBJ2-1; 8 bases fit TRBD2. Per the germline V gene, CDR1 is SNHLY and CDR2 is FYNNEI. The CDR3 loop spans 15 amino acids. The CDR3 here is CASSEGLAGYNEQFF. The CDR3 DNA follows: TGTGCCAGCAGCGAAGGCCTAGCGGGCTACAATGAGCAGTTCTTC.

The chain recombines TRBV4-1 with TRBJ1-2; TRBD1 aligns across 7 bases. The germline V gene has CDR1 MGHRA and CDR2 YSYEKL. The CDR3 has 16 residues. With V trimmed by 1 base and J by 4 bases, 9 bases remained unmatched. The CDR3 reads CASSQAIAGGVYGYTF. CDR3 in DNA: TGCGCCAGCAGCCAAGCTATAGCAGGGGGAGTCTATGGCTACACCTTC.

The chain links TRBV7-9 to TRBJ1-3; D call uncertain. Trimming stripped 3 bases from V and 1 base from J, with 16 bases between. CDR1 and CDR2 (germline): SEHNR, FQNEAQ (reference sequence). This CDR3 spans 17 amino acids. CDR3: CASSLGRTGISGNTIYF. The CDR3 nucleotides are TGTGCCAGCAGCTTGGGCAGGACCGGGATATCTGGAAACACCATATATTTT.

This rearrangement joins TRBV11-3 to TRBJ1-1, with 11 bases lining up with TRBD1. This CDR3 has 14 residues. The germline V gene has CDR1 SGHNT and CDR2 YENEEA. V was pared by 5 bases and J by 8 bases, with 7 bases of the junction left unmatched. The CDR3 region has the DNA TGTGCCAGCAGCCCCGGGACAGGGGGACGAGAAGCTTTCTTT. As protein: CASSPGTGGREAFF.

This chain joins TRBV30 and TRBJ2-5, with 10 bases aligning to TRBD2. From germline, CDR1 is GTSNPN and CDR2 SVGIG (reference sequence). There are 16 residues in the CDR3. The V gene end was trimmed by 0 bases and the J gene end by 2 bases; junction bases not matched to a gene: 6. The DNA for the CDR3 is TGTGCCTGGAGTGTTAGAGCGGGGGGGTTTCAAGAGACCCAGTACTTC. It specifies CAWSVRAGGFQETQYF.

The chain joins TRBV9 to TRBJ2-7, with D possibly being TRBD2 (7 bases). With 2 bases removed from V and 6 bases from J, the gap between germline ends came to 24 bases. Germline V gene data show CDR1 as SGDLS and CDR2 as YYNGEE. The CDR3 is made up of 17 amino acids. CDR3 amino acids: CASSVSGGGLNFGEQYF. CDR3 sequence (DNA): TGTGCCAGCAGCGTGTCGGGGGGCGGTCTTAATTTCGGCGAGCAGTACTTC.

V gene TRBV5-6 combines with J gene TRBJ2-5, with TRBD2 matching 7 bases. V was pared by 1 base and J by 3 bases, with 3 bases of the junction left unmatched. This CDR3 comprises 14 residues. The germline gives CDR1 SGHDT, CDR2 YYEEEE. The CDR3 reads CASSLFGGEETQYF. CDR3 nucleotide sequence: TGTGCCAGCAGCTTGTTTGGGGGGGAAGAGACCCAGTACTTC.

The V call is TRBV18, the J call TRBJ1-1; D is possibly TRBD1 (5 bases). Germline-derived CDR1 and CDR2 are KGHSH and LQKENI. V was cut by 3 bases and J by 8 bases, with 16 bases left in between. There are 14 residues in the CDR3. As DNA, the CDR3 is TGTGCCAGCTCACCGGCTTCTCGGGACTGGGAAGCTTTCTTT. Translated: CASSPASRDWEAFF.

J is TRBJ1-2 and V is TRBV27; 8 nucleotides agree with TRBD1. Trimming at V came to 7 bases and at J to 9 bases, leaving 16 bases not matched to a gene. This CDR3 is built from 15 residues. From germline, CDR1 is MNHEY and CDR2 SMNVEV (reference sequence). In DNA form, the CDR3 reads TGTGCCAGCAACGAACTTGGGACAGGAGGTGGGAGCTACACCTTC. Protein product: CASNELGTGGGSYTF.

V usage is TRBV4-3 and J usage is TRBJ2-7; 7 bases are shared with TRBD2. The J segment lost 3 bases and the V segment lost 7 bases, leaving 12 bases of the junction unmatched. The CDR3 has 15 residues. Germline V gene sequence: CDR1 LGHNA, CDR2 YSLEER. The CDR3 region has the DNA TGCGCCAGCAACTCTTGCGGGAGCAACCTCTACGAGCAGTACTTC. It translates to CASNSCGSNLYEQYF.

This sequence joins TRBV15 and TRBJ2-7, with 7 positions matching TRBD1. Trimming took 4 bases from V and 0 from J; bases not matched to a gene: 3. Germline CDR1 and CDR2: LNHNV and YYDKDF (reference sequence). This CDR3 is built from 14 residues. CDR3 bases: TGTGCCACCAGCAAGGGGGACAGCTCCTACGAGCAGTACTTC. As protein: CATSKGDSSYEQYF.

This chain links TRBV5-5 with TRBJ1-1; D uncertain. Germline V gene sequence: CDR1 SGHKS, CDR2 YYEKEE (reference sequence). The V end lost 3 bases, the J end lost 1 base, and 7 bases lay between the germline ends. This CDR3 is built from 13 residues. CDR3 in DNA: TGTGCCAGCAGCTCCCGCAGGAACACTGAAGCTTTCTTT. As protein: CASSSRRNTEAFF.

The chain recombines TRBV25-1 with TRBJ1-1; 7 nucleotides match TRBD1. CDR1 and CDR2 from the germline V gene are MGHDK and SYGVNS. This CDR3 region has 13 residues. V trimming: 7 bases; J trimming: 6 bases; junction bases outside the gene matches: 8. The CDR3 sequence: CASTNRQGAEAFF. CDR3 sequence (DNA): TGTGCCAGCACGAATAGACAGGGCGCTGAAGCTTTCTTT.

The chain uses TRBV28 and TRBJ2-3, with a weak D call TRBD2 (5 bases). Germline lookup yields CDR1 MDHEN and CDR2 SYDVKM. There are 13 residues in the CDR3. The V end lost 2 bases, the J end lost 4 bases, and 7 bases lay between the germline ends. The CDR3 DNA is TGTGCCAGCAGTTTAAACGGGGCAGATACGCAGTATTTT. Amino acids: CASSLNGADTQYF.

The chain couples TRBV27 to TRBJ1-6, with D tentatively TRBD1 (5 bases). Germline V gives CDR1 MNHEY, CDR2 SMNVEV (reference sequence). The V and J ends lost 3 bases and 6 bases respectively, with 18 bases between them. The CDR3 length is 17 residues. The CDR3 nucleotides read TGTGCCAGCAGTTTGCTAGGGGACTCGATTTTTAATTCACCCCTCCACTTT. It specifies CASSLLGDSIFNSPLHF.

This CDR3 reads CASSPLSRLDGEATFNEKLFF. CDR3 nucleotide sequence: TGTGCCAGCTCACCACTGAGTCGTTTAGATGGAGAGGCCACGTTTAATGAAAAACTGTTTTTT. The chain carries TRBV18 and TRBJ1-4; D is uncertain. V was trimmed by 1 base and J by 4 bases, leaving 28 bases between them. The CDR3 has 21 residues. CDR1 and CDR2 (germline): KGHSH, LQKENI.

V is TRBV6-2 or TRBV6-3 and J is TRBJ2-1; 13 bases match TRBD2. V gave up 6 bases and J gave up 6 bases; unmatched junction bases: 5. In germline, CDR1 is MNHEY, CDR2 SVGEGT. The CDR3 is 15 residues long. CDR3 nucleotide sequence: TGTGCCAGCAGCCTCACTAGCGGGAGGGCCAATGAGCAGTTCTTC. Translating it yields CASSLTSGRANEQFF.